This T cell receptor (beta chain) was identified during a study of blood T cell repertoires in COVID-19. Study-wide background: In each case, the material was cDNA or gDNA derived from T cells, B-cell-depleted T cells, or PBMCs.

Original handling: The authors estimated nucleated cell counts from reference gene primer amplification. The table came from immunoSEQ multiplex PCR; TCRdb's copy has only in-frame clones and leaves some out. V and J calls and clone size are as listed in that table; D and trimming were resolved from the DNA. The sample contains 200,000 to 300,000 clones, 88% of which appear only once. Germline V lookup: CDR1 SGHRS, CDR2 YFSETQ. Trimming shortened V by 3 bases and J by 3 bases, and 12 bases separated the two germline ends. This CDR3 spans 14 amino acids. The sample was peripheral blood. The V call is TRBV5-1, the J call TRBJ1-1, with D unresolved. The TCR comes from a man aged 55 to 70 who had recovered from COVID-19. The CDR3 DNA reads TGCGCCAGCAGCTCCTACCTGAGGGACACTGAAGCTTTCTTT. Translation gives CASSSYLRDTEAFF. Full variable domain (rest looked up from reference TRBV5-1 and TRBJ1-1): KAGVTQTPRYLIKTRGQQVTLSCSPISGHRSVSWYQQTPGQGLQFLFEYFSETQRNKGNFPGRFSGRQFSNSRSEMNVSTLELGDSALYLCASSSYLRDTEAFFGQGTRLTVV.